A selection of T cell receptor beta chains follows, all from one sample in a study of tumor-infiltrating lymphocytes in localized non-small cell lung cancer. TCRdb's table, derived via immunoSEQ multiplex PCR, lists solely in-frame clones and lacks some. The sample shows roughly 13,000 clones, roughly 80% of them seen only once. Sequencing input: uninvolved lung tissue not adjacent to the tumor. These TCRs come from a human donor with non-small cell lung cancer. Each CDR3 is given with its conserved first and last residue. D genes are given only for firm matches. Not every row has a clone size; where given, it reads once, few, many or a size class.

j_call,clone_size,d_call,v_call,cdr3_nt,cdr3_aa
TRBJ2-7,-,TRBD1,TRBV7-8,TGTGCCAGCAGCCAAGGACAGGGGAGTTACGAGCAGTACTTC,CASSQGQGSYEQYF
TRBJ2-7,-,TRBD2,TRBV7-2,TGTGCCAGCAGCTTACGCGGTAGCGGGGGCTACGAGCAGTACTTC,CASSLRGSGGYEQYF
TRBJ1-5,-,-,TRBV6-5,TGTGCCAGCAGTTTCATACGCAATCAGCCCCAGCATTTT,CASSFIRNQPQHF
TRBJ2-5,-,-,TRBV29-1,TGCAGCGTGAGGGGTCGGGAGACCCAGTACTTC,CSVRGRETQYF
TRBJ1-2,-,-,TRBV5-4,TGTGCCAGCAGCTTGGGGCAGGGTACTCAGGGCTACACCTTC,CASSLGQGTQGYTF
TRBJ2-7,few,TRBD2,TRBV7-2,TGTGCCAGCAGCTTAGCGGGGGTAGCGGGGGGATACGAGCAGTACTTC,CASSLAGVAGGYEQYF
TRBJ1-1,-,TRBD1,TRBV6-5,TGTGCCAGCAGTTACGGGCAGGGGGCCGCTTTCTTT,CASSYGQGAAFF
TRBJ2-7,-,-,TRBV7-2,TGTGCCAGCAGCCCATCCAGGGCGCTCTCCTACGAGCAGTACTTC,CASSPSRALSYEQYF
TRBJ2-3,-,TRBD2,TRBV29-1,TGCAGCGCCGGGGGGGTGGCGCAGTATTTT,CSAGGVAQYF
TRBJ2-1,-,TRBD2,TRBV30,TGTGCCTGGAGTCCCGGAAGCGGGGGGGCCAATGAGCAGTTCTTC,CAWSPGSGGANEQFF
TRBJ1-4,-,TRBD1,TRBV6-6,TGTGCCAGCAGTTCCCGATTGACAGGGCGAGTCGAAAAACTGTTTTTT,CASSSRLTGRVEKLFF
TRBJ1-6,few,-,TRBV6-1,TGTGCCACCGCAGCAGGGCCCTATAATTCACCCCTCCACTTT,CATAAGPYNSPLHF
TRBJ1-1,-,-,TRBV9,TGTGCCAGCAGCGTAGCCCCGAGGACTGAAGCTTTCTTT,CASSVAPRTEAFF
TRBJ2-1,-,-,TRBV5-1,TGCGCCAGCAGTTATAGGATCGGGGGCAATGAGCAGTTCTTC,CASSYRIGGNEQFF
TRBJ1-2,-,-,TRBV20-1,TGCAGTGCCCCGGATAACTATGGCTACACCTTC,CSAPDNYGYTF
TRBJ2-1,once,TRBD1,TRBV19,TGTGCCAGTAGTATGTTTGGGGACAGCAATGAGCAGTTCTTC,CASSMFGDSNEQFF
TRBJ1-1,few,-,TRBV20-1,TGCAGTGCTAGGAGGGCTCAGGGGGCTTTCTTT,CSARRAQGAFF
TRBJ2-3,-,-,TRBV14,TGTGCCAGCAGCCAAGGGGGGACCCTGCTCACAGATACGCAGTATTTT,CASSQGGTLLTDTQYF
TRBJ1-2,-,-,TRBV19,TGTGCCAGTAGTATAGGGCCGGCTATCGGTGGCTACACCTTC,CASSIGPAIGGYTF
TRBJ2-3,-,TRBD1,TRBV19,TGTGCCAGTAGTGGAGGGACAGGGGGCACAGATACGCAGTATTTT,CASSGGTGGTDTQYF
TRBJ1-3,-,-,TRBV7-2,TGTGCCAGCAGCGGAACTGGAAACACCATATATTTT,CASSGTGNTIYF
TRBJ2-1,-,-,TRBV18,TGTGCCAGCTCACCCGAAAGGGACGGGCGGGGCAATGAGCAGTTCTTC,CASSPERDGRGNEQFF
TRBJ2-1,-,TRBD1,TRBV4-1,TGCGCCAGCAGCCGGACAGAGGGACAGGGCAATGAGCAGTTCTTC,CASSRTEGQGNEQFF
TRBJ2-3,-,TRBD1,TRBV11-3,TGTGCCAGCAGCCACAGGGGAACAGATACGCAGTATTTT,CASSHRGTDTQYF
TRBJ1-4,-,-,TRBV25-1,TGTGCCAGCAGTGAAGGGGCCTTAAATGAAAAACTGTTTTTT,CASSEGALNEKLFF